In this sample, the clone carrying this T cell receptor (beta chain) turned up many times. The antigen is undetermined. Among all donors, each was a healthy Caucasian. Germline CDR1 is MDHEN and CDR2 is SYDVKM. CDR3 length: 16 amino acids. Deletions cut 4 bases from V and 0 bases from J, with 13 bases between. MiXCR, run by TCRdb on the 5' RACE reads, gives a single entry per CDR3 protein. This table holds about 250,000 distinct CDR3 sequences, approximately 8% found once. The record originates from a study of identical twins. Study observations and caveats: Models predicted too little out-of-frame TCR alpha sharing in monozygotic twins. While abundant cord blood beta clonotypes carried fewer insertions, memory repertoires showed no such pattern.

These data also formed part of another study, on yellow fever vaccine responses in identical twins. That paper adds: Twins reportedly had a vaccine T cell response that seemed partly convergent, partly personalized.

Material: CD8+ T cells sorted from blood. This chain joins TRBV28 and TRBJ1-5, with D uncertain. This clonotype originated in a woman under 30 in good health. CDR3 in amino acids: CASSSLVGVSNQPQHF. The DNA of the CDR3 is TGTGCCAGCAGTTCCCTCGTGGGTGTTAGCAATCAGCCCCAGCATTTT.